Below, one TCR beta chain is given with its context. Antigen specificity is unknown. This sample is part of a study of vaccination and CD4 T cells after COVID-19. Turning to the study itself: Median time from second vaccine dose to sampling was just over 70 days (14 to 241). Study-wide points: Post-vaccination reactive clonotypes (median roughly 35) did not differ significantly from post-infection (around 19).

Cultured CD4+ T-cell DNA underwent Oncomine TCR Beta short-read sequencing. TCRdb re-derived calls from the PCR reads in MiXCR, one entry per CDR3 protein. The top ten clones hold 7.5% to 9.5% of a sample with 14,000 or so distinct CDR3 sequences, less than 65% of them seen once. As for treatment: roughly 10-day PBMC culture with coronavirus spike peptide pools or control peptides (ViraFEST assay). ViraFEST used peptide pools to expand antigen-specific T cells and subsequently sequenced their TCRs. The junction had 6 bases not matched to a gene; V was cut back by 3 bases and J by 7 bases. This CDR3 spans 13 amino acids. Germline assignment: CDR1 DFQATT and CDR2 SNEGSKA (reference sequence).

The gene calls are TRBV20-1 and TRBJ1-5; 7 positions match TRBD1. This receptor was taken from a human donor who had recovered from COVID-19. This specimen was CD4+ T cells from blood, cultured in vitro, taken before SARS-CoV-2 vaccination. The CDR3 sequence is CSARRQGGQPQHF. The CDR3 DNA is TGCAGTGCTAGGCGACAGGGTGGGCAGCCCCAGCATTTT.